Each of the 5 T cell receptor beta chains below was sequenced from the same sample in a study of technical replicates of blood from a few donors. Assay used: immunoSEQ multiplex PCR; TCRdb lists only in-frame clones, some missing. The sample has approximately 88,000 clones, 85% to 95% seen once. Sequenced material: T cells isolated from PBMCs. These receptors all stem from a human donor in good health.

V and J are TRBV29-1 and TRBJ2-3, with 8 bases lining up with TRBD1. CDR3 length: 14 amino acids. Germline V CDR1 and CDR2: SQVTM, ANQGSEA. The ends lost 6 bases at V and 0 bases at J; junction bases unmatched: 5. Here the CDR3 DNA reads TGCAGCGTCCGACAGGGGACCAGCACAGATACGCAGTATTTT. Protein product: CSVRQGTSTDTQYF.

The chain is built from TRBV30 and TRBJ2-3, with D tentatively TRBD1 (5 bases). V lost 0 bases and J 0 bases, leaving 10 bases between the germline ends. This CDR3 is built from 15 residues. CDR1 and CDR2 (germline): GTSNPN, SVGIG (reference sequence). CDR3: CAWSVQGLSTDTQYF. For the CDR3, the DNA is TGTGCCTGGAGTGTGCAGGGCCTTAGCACAGATACGCAGTATTTT.

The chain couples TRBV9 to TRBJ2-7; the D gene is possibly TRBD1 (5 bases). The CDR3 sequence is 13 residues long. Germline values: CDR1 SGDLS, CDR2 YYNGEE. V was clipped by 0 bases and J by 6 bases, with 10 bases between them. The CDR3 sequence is CASSVVGVFEQYF. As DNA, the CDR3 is TGTGCCAGCAGCGTAGTAGGGGTCTTCGAGCAGTACTTC.

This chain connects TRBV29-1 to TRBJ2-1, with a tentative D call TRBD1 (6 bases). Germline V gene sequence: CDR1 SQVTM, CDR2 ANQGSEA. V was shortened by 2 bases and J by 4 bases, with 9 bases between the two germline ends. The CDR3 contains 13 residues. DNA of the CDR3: TGCAGCGTTGAAAACAGGGTTTACAATGAGCAGTTCTTC. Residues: CSVENRVYNEQFF.

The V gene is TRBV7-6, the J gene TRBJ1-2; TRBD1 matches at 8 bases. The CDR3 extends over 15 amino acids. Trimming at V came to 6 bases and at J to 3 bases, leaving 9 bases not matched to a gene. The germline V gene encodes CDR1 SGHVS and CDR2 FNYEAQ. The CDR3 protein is CASSSDRVGDYGYTF. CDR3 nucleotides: TGTGCCAGCAGTTCGGACAGGGTCGGGGACTATGGCTACACCTTC.